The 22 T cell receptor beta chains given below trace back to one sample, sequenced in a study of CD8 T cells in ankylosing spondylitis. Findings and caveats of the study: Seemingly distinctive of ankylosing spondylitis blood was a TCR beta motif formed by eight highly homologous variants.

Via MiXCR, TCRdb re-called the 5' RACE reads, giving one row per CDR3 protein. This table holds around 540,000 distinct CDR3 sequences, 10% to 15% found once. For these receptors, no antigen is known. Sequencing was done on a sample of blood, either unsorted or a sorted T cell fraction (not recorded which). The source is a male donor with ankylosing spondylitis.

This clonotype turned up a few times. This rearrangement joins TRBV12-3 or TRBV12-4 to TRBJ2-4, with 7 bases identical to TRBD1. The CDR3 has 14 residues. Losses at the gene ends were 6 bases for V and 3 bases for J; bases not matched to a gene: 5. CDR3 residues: CASRGTVGKNIQYF. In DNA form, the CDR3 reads TGTGCCAGCAGGGGGACAGTTGGCAAAAACATTCAGTACTTC.

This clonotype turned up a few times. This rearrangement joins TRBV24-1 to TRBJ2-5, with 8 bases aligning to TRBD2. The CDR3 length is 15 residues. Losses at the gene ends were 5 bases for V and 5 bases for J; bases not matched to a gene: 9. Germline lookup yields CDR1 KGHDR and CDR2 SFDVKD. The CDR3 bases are TGTGCCACCAGTGCACGGGAGGGGCGGGGGGAGACCCAGTACTTC. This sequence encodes CATSAREGRGETQYF.

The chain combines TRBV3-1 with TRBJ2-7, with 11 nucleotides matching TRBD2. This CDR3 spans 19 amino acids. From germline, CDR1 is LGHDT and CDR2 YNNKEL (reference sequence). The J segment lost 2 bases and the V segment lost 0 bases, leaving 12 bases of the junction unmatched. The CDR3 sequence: CASSQDGGPGLAETYEQYF. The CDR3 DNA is TGTGCCAGCAGCCAAGATGGGGGCCCGGGACTAGCGGAAACCTACGAGCAGTACTTC.

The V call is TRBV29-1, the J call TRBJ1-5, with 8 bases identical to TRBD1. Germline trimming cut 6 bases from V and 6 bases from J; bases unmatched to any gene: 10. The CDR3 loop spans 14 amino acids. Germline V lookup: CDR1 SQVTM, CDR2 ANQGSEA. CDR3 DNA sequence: TGCAGCGTCACCCCAGGACAGGGCGGTCAGCCCCAGCATTTT. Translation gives CSVTPGQGGQPQHF. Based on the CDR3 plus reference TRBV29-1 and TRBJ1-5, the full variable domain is SAVISQKPSRDICQRGTSLTIQCQVDSQVTMMFWYRQQPGQSLTLIATANQGSEATYESGFVIDKFPISRPNLTFSTLTVSNMSPEDSSIYLCSVTPGQGGQPQHFGDGTRLSIL.

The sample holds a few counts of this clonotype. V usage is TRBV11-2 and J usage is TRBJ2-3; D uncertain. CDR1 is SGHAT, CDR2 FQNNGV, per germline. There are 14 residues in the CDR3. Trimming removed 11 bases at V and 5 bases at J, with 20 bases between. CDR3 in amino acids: CASRPGPRRDTQYF. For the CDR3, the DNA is TGTGCCTCCCGTCCCGGGCCACGGCGAGATACGCAGTATTTT.

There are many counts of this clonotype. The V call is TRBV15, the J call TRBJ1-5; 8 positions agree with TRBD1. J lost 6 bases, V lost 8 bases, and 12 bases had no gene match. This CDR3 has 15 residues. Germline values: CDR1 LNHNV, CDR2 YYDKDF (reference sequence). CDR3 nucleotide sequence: TGTGCCACCGACGTTGGACAGGGCTTAACTCAGCCCCAGCATTTT. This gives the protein CATDVGQGLTQPQHF.

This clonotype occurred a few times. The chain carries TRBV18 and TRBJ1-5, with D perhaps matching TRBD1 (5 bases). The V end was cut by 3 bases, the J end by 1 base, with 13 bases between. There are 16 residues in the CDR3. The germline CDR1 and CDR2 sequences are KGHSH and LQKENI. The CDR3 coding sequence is TGTGCCAGCTCACCGTCAGGGACGGGGAGCAATCAGCCCCAGCATTTT. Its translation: CASSPSGTGSNQPQHF.

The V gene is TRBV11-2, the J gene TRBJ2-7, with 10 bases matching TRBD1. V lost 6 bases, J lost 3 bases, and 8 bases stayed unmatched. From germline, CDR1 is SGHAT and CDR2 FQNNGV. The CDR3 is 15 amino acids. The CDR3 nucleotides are TGTGCCAGCAGTACCACCGGGACAGGGGTCTACGAGCAGTACTTC. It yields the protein CASSTTGTGVYEQYF. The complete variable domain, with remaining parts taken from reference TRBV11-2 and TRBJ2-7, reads EAGVAQSPRYKIIEKRQSVAFWCNPISGHATLYWYQQILGQGPKLLIQFQNNGVVDDSQLPKDRFSAERLKGVDSTLKIQPAKLEDSAVYLCASSTTGTGVYEQYFGPGTRLTVT.

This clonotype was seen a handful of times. The CDR3 DNA sequence: TGTGCCAGCAGCAGTCTAGCGTACCGTACAGATACGCAGTATTTT. It specifies CASSSLAYRTDTQYF. The chain joins TRBV5-6 to TRBJ2-3; D is perhaps TRBD2 (6 bases). V was shortened by 4 bases and J by 3 bases, with 15 bases between the two germline ends. This CDR3 spans 15 amino acids. Germline V gene sequence: CDR1 SGHDT, CDR2 YYEEEE.

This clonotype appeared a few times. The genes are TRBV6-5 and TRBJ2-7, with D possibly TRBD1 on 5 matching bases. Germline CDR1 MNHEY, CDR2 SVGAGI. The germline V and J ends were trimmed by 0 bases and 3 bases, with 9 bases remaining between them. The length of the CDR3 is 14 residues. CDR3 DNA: TGTGCCAGCAGTTACTCGTCTCAGGGCTACGAGCAGTACGTC. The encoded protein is CASSYSSQGYEQYV.

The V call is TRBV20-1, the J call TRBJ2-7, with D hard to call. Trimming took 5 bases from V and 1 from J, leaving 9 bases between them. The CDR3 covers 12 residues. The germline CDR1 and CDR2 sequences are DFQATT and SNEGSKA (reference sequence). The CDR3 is CSAQDQSYEQYV. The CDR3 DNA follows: TGCAGTGCTCAGGACCAATCCTACGAGCAGTACGTC.

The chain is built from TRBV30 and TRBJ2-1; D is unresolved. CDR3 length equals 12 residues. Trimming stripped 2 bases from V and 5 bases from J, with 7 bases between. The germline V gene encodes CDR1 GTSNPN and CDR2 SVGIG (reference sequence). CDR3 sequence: CAWSRIDNEQFF. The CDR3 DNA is TGTGCCTGGAGTCGGATAGACAATGAGCAGTTCTTC.

The CDR3 nucleotides are TGCGCCAGCAGCAACCAGGGGTCCCTCGGCACTGAAGCTTTCTTT. Encoded protein: CASSNQGSLGTEAFF. V and J are TRBV5-1 and TRBJ1-1, with D maybe TRBD1 (6 bases). Deletions cut 4 bases from V and 4 bases from J, with 17 bases between. This CDR3 has 15 amino acids. The germline V gene encodes CDR1 SGHRS and CDR2 YFSETQ.

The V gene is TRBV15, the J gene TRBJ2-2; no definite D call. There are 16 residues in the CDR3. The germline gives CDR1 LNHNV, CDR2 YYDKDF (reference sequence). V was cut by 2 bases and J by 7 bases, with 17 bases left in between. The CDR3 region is CATSRRSPYQVGELFF. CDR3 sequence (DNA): TGTGCCACCAGCAGACGCAGCCCTTATCAGGTCGGGGAGCTGTTTTTT.

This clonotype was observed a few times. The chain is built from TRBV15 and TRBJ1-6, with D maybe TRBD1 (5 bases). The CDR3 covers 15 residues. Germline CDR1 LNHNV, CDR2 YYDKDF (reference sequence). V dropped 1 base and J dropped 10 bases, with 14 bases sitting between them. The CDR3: CATSRGGFDGSPLHF. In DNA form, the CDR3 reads TGTGCCACCAGCAGAGGGGGGTTTGATGGGTCACCCCTCCACTTT.

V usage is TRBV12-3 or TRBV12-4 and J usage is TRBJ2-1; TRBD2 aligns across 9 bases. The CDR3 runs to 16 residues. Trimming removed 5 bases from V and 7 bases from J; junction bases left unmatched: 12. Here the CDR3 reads CASSPPRLAVANEQFF. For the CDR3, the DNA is TGTGCCAGCAGTCCCCCGAGACTAGCGGTGGCGAATGAGCAGTTCTTC.

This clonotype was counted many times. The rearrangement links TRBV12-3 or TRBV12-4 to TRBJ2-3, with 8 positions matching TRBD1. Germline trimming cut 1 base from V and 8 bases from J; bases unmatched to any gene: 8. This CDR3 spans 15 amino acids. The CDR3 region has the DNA TGTGCCAGCAGTTTAGGGGGCAGGGGGCGCGGTACGCAGTATTTT. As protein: CASSLGGRGRGTQYF.

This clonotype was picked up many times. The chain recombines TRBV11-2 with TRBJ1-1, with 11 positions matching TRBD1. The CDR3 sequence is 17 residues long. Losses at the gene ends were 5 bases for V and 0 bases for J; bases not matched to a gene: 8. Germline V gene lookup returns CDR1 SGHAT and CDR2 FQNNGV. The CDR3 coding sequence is TGTGCCAGCAGCAAGGGGACAGGGGGAATTCTGAACACTGAAGCTTTCTTT. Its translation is CASSKGTGGILNTEAFF.

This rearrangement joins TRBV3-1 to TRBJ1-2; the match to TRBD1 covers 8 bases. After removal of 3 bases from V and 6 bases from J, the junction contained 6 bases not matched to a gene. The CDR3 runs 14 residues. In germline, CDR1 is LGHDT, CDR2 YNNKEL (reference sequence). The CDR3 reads CASSHLTGEDGYTF. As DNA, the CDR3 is TGTGCCAGCAGCCATCTGACAGGGGAGGATGGCTACACCTTC.

Here the CDR3 reads CASSSDRGYAHEQFF. The CDR3 bases are TGTGCCAGCAGCTCGGACAGGGGATACGCCCATGAGCAGTTCTTC. The gene calls are TRBV7-9 and TRBJ2-1; 9 bases are shared with TRBD1. The CDR3 loop spans 15 amino acids. Looked up from germline, CDR1 is SEHNR and CDR2 is FQNEAQ (reference sequence). V trimming: 4 bases; J trimming: 8 bases; junction bases outside the gene matches: 9.

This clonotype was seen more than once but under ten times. The CDR3 region is CSARVEGWGDTEAFF. DNA for the CDR3: TGCAGTGCTAGAGTGGAGGGATGGGGTGACACTGAAGCTTTCTTT. V is TRBV20-1 and J is TRBJ1-1, with no clear D. The V gene's germline CDR1 is DFQATT and CDR2 SNEGSKA (reference sequence). The CDR3 length is 15 residues. V was pared by 1 base and J by 3 bases, with 15 bases between.

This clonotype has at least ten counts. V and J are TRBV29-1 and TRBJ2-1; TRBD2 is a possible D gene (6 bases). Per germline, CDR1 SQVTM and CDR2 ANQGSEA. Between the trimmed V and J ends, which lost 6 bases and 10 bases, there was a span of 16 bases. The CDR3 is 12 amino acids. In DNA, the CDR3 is TGCAGCGTCGGGACTCGGAGAGGCGAGCAGTTCTTC. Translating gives CSVGTRRGEQFF.